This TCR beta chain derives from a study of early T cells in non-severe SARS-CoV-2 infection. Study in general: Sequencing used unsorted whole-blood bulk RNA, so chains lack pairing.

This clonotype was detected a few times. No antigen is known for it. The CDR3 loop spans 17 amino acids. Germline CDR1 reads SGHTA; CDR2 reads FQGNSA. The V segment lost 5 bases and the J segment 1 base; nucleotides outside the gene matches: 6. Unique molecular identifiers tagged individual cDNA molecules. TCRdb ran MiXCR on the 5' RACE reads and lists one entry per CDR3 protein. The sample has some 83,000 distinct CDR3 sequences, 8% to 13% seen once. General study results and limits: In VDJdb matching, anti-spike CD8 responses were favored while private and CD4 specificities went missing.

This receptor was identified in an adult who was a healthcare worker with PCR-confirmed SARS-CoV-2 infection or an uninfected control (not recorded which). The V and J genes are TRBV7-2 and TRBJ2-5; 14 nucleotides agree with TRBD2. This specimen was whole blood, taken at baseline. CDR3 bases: TGTGCCAGCAGCCTCAGACTAGCGGGAGGGATCCAAGAGACCCAGTACTTC. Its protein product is CASSLRLAGGIQETQYF.